This T cell receptor beta chain came from a study of blood T cell repertoires in COVID-19. The CDR3 is 16 residues long. CDR1 is SEHNR, CDR2 FQNEAQ, per germline (reference sequence). The V segment lost 1 base and the J segment 1 base; nucleotides outside the gene matches: 4. The repertoire was sequenced with immunoSEQ multiplex PCR; TCRdb's copy has only in-frame clones and lacks some. The sample has 72,000 or so clones, nearly 90% seen once. This rearrangement joins TRBV7-9 to TRBJ2-3; 8 positions match TRBD2. The TCR was taken from a man aged 55 to 69 with acute or convalescent COVID-19. The sample comprised peripheral blood. Here the CDR3 reads CASSLGGSGGTDTQYF. Here the CDR3 DNA reads TGTGCCAGCAGCTTAGGGGGTAGCGGGGGCACAGATACGCAGTATTTT.